This entry features one T cell receptor beta chain sequence. MiXCR was run by TCRdb on the 5' RACE reads, yielding one entry per CDR3 protein. The sample records under 300,000 distinct CDR3 sequences, 15% to 20% being singletons. CDR1 is SGHAT, CDR2 FQNNGV, per germline. V lost 4 bases and J 4 bases, leaving 10 bases between the germline ends. CDR3 size: 13 residues. This sample is drawn from a study of CD8 T cells in ankylosing spondylitis. Sequencing was performed on blood, either unsorted or a sorted T cell fraction (not recorded which). This clonotype originated in a male donor with ankylosing spondylitis or in good health (not recorded which). V gene TRBV11-2 combines with J gene TRBJ2-5; D perhaps matches TRBD1 (6 bases). CDR3 in amino acids: CASSSLGGETQYF. CDR3 DNA sequence: TGTGCCAGCAGCTCCCTAGGGGGAGAGACCCAGTACTTC.